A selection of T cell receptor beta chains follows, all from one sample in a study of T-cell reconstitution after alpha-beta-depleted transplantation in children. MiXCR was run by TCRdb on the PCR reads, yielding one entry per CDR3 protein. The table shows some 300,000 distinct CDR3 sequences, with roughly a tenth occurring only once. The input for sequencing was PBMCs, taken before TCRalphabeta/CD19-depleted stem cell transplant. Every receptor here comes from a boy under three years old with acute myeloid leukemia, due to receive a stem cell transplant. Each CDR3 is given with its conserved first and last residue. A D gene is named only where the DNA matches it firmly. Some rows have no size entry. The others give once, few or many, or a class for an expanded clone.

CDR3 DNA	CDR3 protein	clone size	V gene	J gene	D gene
TGTGCCAGCAGCAGGGGGACTAGCGGCTACGAGCAGTACTTC	CASSRGTSGYEQYF	many	TRBV21-1	TRBJ2-7	-
TGTGCCAGCAGGACTAGCGGGAGTGGCGACGAGCAGTACTTC	CASRTSGSGDEQYF	many	TRBV7-8	TRBJ2-7	TRBD2
TGTGCCAGCAGCCCGGACAGGGCGAACTATGGCTACACCTTC	CASSPDRANYGYTF	-	TRBV5-4	TRBJ1-2	TRBD1
TGCGCCAGCAGCTTCCCAGGGAGGTCAGAGACCCAGTACTTC	CASSFPGRSETQYF	many	TRBV5-1	TRBJ2-5	-
TGTGCCACCAGTGATCCCCGTTTCAACGAGCAGTACTTC	CATSDPRFNEQYF	many	TRBV24-1	TRBJ2-7	-
TGCAGTGCTAGAGATGAGGACCGCTCCTACAATGAGCAGTTCTTC	CSARDEDRSYNEQFF	-	TRBV20-1	TRBJ2-1	-
TGTGCCACCAGTGATTTTAGGGGAGTCCGGGAGACCCATTACTTC	CATSDFRGVRETHYF	many	TRBV24-1	TRBJ2-5	-
TGTGCCAGCAGCTTAACCCCGGGAAGAGGGAATGAGCAGTTCTTC	CASSLTPGRGNEQFF	many	TRBV7-3	TRBJ2-1	-
TGTGCCAGCGGGGGATCTCTTCCCTACGAGCAGTACTTC	CASGGSLPYEQYF	many	TRBV9	TRBJ2-7	-
TGTGCCACCAGCAGAACAGGGGACTATGGCTACACCTTC	CATSRTGDYGYTF	many	TRBV15	TRBJ1-2	TRBD1
TGTGCCAGCAGTTACGACGGCAGGGGGCGAAACTATGGCTACACCTTC	CASSYDGRGRNYGYTF	-	TRBV6-5	TRBJ1-2	TRBD1
TGTGCCACCAGTGATGGAGTAGCTTACAATGAGCAGTTCTTC	CATSDGVAYNEQFF	many	TRBV24-1	TRBJ2-1	-